This T cell receptor (beta chain) was found in a study of siplizumab effects on memory and regulatory T cells. This CDR3 is 17 amino acids long. CDR1 SGHRS and CDR2 YFSETQ come from the germline V gene. The J segment lost 2 bases and the V segment lost 0 bases, leaving 7 bases of the junction unmatched. In each sample, about 10^5 TCR templates were assayed. The protocol was immunoSEQ multiplex PCR, while the TCRdb copy is restricted to in-frame clones and leaves out a portion. In the table there are roughly 80,000 clones, approximately 90% of which are singletons. The sample consisted of Tregs sorted from blood. The V call is TRBV5-1, the J call TRBJ2-4, with TRBD1 identical over 8 bases. The sequence derives from a human donor in good health. The CDR3 DNA sequence: TGCGCCAGCAGCTTGGTTCTACAGGGGGAATCCAAAAACATTCAGTACTTC. Amino acids: CASSLVLQGESKNIQYF.